A selection of T cell receptor beta chains follows, all from one sample in a study of cytomegalovirus exposure and HLA in healthy donors. Repertoires were generated with immunoSEQ multiplex PCR, while TCRdb's copy carries only in-frame clones and drops some. The repertoire holds approximately 180,000 clones, with roughly 77% as singletons. The specimen was PBMCs. Receptor source: a woman in her fifties or sixties in good health and CMV-seronegative. Each CDR3 is given with its conserved first and last residue. Fields, in order: V gene, clone size, J gene, D gene, CDR3 DNA, CDR3 protein. The D gene is left open where the match is weak. Rows may omit the clone size; those that give it use once, few, many or a size class.

TRBV27	-	TRBJ2-7	TRBD2	TGTGCCAGCAGTTTAGGCGCCGGGGTAGCGGGCCCCGTATCGGCCTACGAGCAGTACTTC	CASSLGAGVAGPVSAYEQYF
TRBV5-8	-	TRBJ2-7	-	TGTGCCAGCAGCTTATCAGGGGTGGCCTACGAGCAGTACTTC	CASSLSGVAYEQYF
TRBV5-6	few	TRBJ1-5	-	TGTGCCAGCAGCTTGGGTGGAGGGATGGGCAATCAGCCCCAGCATTTT	CASSLGGGMGNQPQHF
TRBV7-2	-	TRBJ2-7	-	TGTGCCAGCAGCTTTACGGGACACCCAGCCTACGAGCAGTACTTC	CASSFTGHPAYEQYF
TRBV10-3	-	TRBJ2-1	-	TGTGCCATCAGTGAGTTCGCAGGTTATGAGCAGTTCTTC	CAISEFAGYEQFF
TRBV5-6	-	TRBJ1-2	-	TGTGCCAGCAGCTTGGTAGCTGCTAACTATGGCTACACCTTC	CASSLVAANYGYTF
TRBV28	-	TRBJ1-4	-	TGTGCCAGCAGTTTGCCCACACCGGGGGTAAAACTGTTTTTT	CASSLPTPGVKLFF
TRBV5-4	once	TRBJ1-2	-	TGTGCCAGCAGCTTTCCAGGAATGGTCTATGGCTACACCTTC	CASSFPGMVYGYTF
TRBV4-3	-	TRBJ2-5	TRBD2	TGCGCCAGCAGCCAAGAGGCAGCGGGAGGGCAAGAGACCCAGTACTTC	CASSQEAAGGQETQYF
TRBV18	few	TRBJ1-2	TRBD1	TGTGCCAGCTCACCACCGGGCAGGGGGTCGGGCTATGGCTACACCTTC	CASSPPGRGSGYGYTF
TRBV29-1	-	TRBJ1-2	TRBD1	TGCAGCGTCATTATTGGACAGGGCGGAGGCTACACCTTC	CSVIIGQGGGYTF
TRBV5-1	-	TRBJ2-3	TRBD2	TGCGCCAGCGACCAAGGGACTAGCGGGAAAACAGATACGCAGTATTTT	CASDQGTSGKTDTQYF
TRBV11-2	-	TRBJ2-1	TRBD2	TGTGCCAGCAGCTTAGATAAACTAGCGGGAGTGGGGGAGCAGTTCTTC	CASSLDKLAGVGEQFF
TRBV9	-	TRBJ1-4	-	TGTGCCAGCAGCGTAGGTCAGGGCGGTGAAAAACTGTTTTTT	CASSVGQGGEKLFF
TRBV11-2	-	TRBJ1-1	TRBD1	TGTGCCAGCAGCCTACACAGGGGGGCAAACACTGAAGCTTTCTTT	CASSLHRGANTEAFF
TRBV29-1	-	TRBJ1-2	-	TGCAGCACCTACAGCGATCCGGGAGAAGGCTACACCTTC	CSTYSDPGEGYTF
TRBV28	-	TRBJ2-7	-	TGTGCCAGCAGTTTACCACAGTCCTACGAGCAGTACTTC	CASSLPQSYEQYF
TRBV5-1	once	TRBJ1-3	-	TGCGCCAGCAGCCCGAGCCCGGGCAGGGGATCTCCGAACACCATATATTTT	CASSPSPGRGSPNTIYF
TRBV12-5	-	TRBJ2-5	TRBD1	TGTGCTAGTGCCAAAGGGACAGGCTTCCAAGAGACCCAGTACTTC	CASAKGTGFQETQYF
TRBV10-3	-	TRBJ1-1	-	TGTGCCATCAGTGATGAAGGGTTTTGGGGGCGCGGGGCTTTCTTT	CAISDEGFWGRGAFF
TRBV5-1	-	TRBJ2-3	-	TGCGCCAGCAGCTTGGTACGTGCTCGCCGTAGCCTCATCACAGATACGCAGTATTTT	CASSLVRARRSLITDTQYF
TRBV27	-	TRBJ2-7	-	TGTGCCAGCAGTCCGGGACTTTCCGCCTACGAGCAGTACTTC	CASSPGLSAYEQYF
TRBV19	-	TRBJ2-7	TRBD1	TGTGCCAGTAGCCTGACAGGGCAATACGAGCAGTACTTC	CASSLTGQYEQYF
TRBV7-8	-	TRBJ2-1	-	TGTGCCACCGCCAGTTCCCATGAGCAGTTCTTC	CATASSHEQFF
TRBV9	-	TRBJ2-7	TRBD1	TGTGCCAGCAGCGGTACAGGGGGCGAATACGAGCAGTACTTC	CASSGTGGEYEQYF
TRBV19	-	TRBJ2-2	TRBD1	TGTGCCAGTAAGACAGGGGGCGCGGACACCGGGGAGCTGTTTTTT	CASKTGGADTGELFF
TRBV6-5	few	TRBJ1-6	TRBD1	TGTGCCAGCAGTTATGACAGGGGGAATTCACCCCTCCACTTT	CASSYDRGNSPLHF
TRBV28	-	TRBJ1-2	-	TGTGCCAGCAGTTTAAGGTACAGGGTAATGGTTGGCTACACCTTC	CASSLRYRVMVGYTF
TRBV18	-	TRBJ2-5	TRBD1	TGTGCCAGCTCATCGGGACAGAACCAAGAGACCCAGTACTTC	CASSSGQNQETQYF
TRBV6-1	-	TRBJ1-2	-	TGTGCCAGCAGTGAAGCTTTGCGAGAAACCTTC	CASSEALRETF
TRBV27	-	TRBJ1-4	TRBD1	TGTGCCAGCTCCCGAGGGACAGGGTATGAAAAACTGTTTTTT	CASSRGTGYEKLFF
TRBV5-1	-	TRBJ2-4	TRBD2	TGCGCCAGCAGCTTGGCCTCAGCGGGAGGAGGTTGGACCATTCAGTACTTC	CASSLASAGGGWTIQYF
TRBV7-9	once	TRBJ1-1	TRBD1	TGTGCCAGCAGCCCTCTTCCGGGACAGGGGGCGGGGAACACTGAAGCTTTCTTT	CASSPLPGQGAGNTEAFF
TRBV7-2	once	TRBJ2-1	-	TGTGCCAGCAGCTTAGAGATTGCGGGGCGCATGAATGAGCAGTTCTTC	CASSLEIAGRMNEQFF
TRBV6-1	-	TRBJ1-2	-	TGTGCCAGCAGTTATAAGGGGCGTAACTATGGCTACACCTTC	CASSYKGRNYGYTF
TRBV5-1	-	TRBJ2-5	TRBD2	TGCGCCAGCCGCACAGGAGCGGGGGGACCTCAAGAGACCCAGTACTTC	CASRTGAGGPQETQYF
TRBV2	-	TRBJ2-3	TRBD2	TGTGCCAGCGGTTCCCTTAGCGGGAGGGCCGTCCTTAGCACAGATACGCAGTATTTT	CASGSLSGRAVLSTDTQYF